This record looks at one TCR beta chain sequence and its context. The CDR3 has 17 residues. Germline V gene data show CDR1 as LNHDA and CDR2 as SQIVND (reference sequence). After removal of 6 bases from V and 4 bases from J, the junction contained 10 bases not matched to a gene. Per the original data handling: By means of reference gene primer amplification, nucleated cell counts were estimated. Clones were read by immunoSEQ multiplex PCR, and TCRdb kept only the in-frame ones, dropping some. V and J calls plus clone size are reproduced from that table; the DNA served to infer D and trimming. The sample records under 200,000 clones, more than 65% being singletons. These data originate in a study of blood T cell repertoires in COVID-19. Study-level background: In each case, the material was cDNA or gDNA derived from T cells, B-cell-depleted T cells, or PBMCs.

The rearrangement uses TRBV19 and TRBJ1-5; 12 bases are a match to TRBD1. The receptor was isolated from a man aged 70-80 years with active or convalescent COVID-19. The sequenced sample was peripheral blood. The chain's CDR3 is CASSPPGTGGWNQPQHF. For the CDR3, the DNA is TGTGCCAGTAGCCCACCGGGGACAGGGGGCTGGAATCAGCCCCAGCATTTT.